A selection of T cell receptor beta chains follows, all from one sample in a study of Ad26.COV2.S vaccination and SARS-CoV-2 variants. Only in-frame clones appear in the TCRdb table, and some are missing; sequencing was by immunoSEQ multiplex PCR. The table has around 350,000 clones, approximately 81% seen once; the top ten hold 2.5% to 3.5%. The sample here was peripheral blood, taken in a trial of Ad26.COV2.S vaccine versus placebo. These receptors were taken from a person aged 18-65 years who received the Ad26.COV2.S COVID-19 vaccine or a placebo. Each CDR3 is given with its conserved first and last residue. Fields, in order: D gene, clone size, V gene, J gene, CDR3 protein, CDR3 DNA. The D gene is left open where the match is weak. For some rows the clone size is stated as once, few or many, or as a class when expanded; others skip it.

TRBD1	.	TRBV19	TRBJ2-1	CASSIGQGWNEQFF	TGTGCCAGTAGTATAGGACAGGGGTGGAATGAGCAGTTCTTC
TRBD1	.	TRBV6-5	TRBJ1-1	CASSRTGQGNTEAFF	TGTGCCAGCAGCCGAACCGGACAGGGAAACACTGAAGCTTTCTTT
.	once	TRBV2	TRBJ2-7	CASLLGYISYEQYF	TGTGCCAGCTTGCTCGGATACATCTCCTACGAGCAGTACTTC
.	.	TRBV20-1	TRBJ1-1	CSARVGAEAFF	TGCAGTGCTAGAGTGGGGGCTGAAGCTTTCTTT
TRBD1	.	TRBV15	TRBJ1-2	CATSRDRGQGHGYTF	TGTGCCACCAGCAGAGATCGTGGACAGGGGCACGGCTACACCTTC
TRBD1	.	TRBV28	TRBJ1-5	CASSSWDRVNQPQHF	TGTGCCAGCAGTTCGTGGGACAGGGTCAATCAGCCCCAGCATTTT
.	.	TRBV11-2	TRBJ2-2	CASSWVTGELFF	TGTGCCAGCAGCTGGGTCACCGGGGAGCTGTTTTTT
.	once	TRBV2	TRBJ2-7	CASRGLSYEQYF	TGTGCCAGCAGAGGACTTTCCTACGAGCAGTACTTC
.	once	TRBV3-1/TRBV3-2	TRBJ2-7	CASSQGQAQQYF	TGTGCCAGCAGCCAAGGACAGGCCCAGCAGTACTTC
TRBD2	.	TRBV4-1	TRBJ2-2	CASSPGLAGVTGELFF	TGCGCCAGCAGCCCTGGACTAGCGGGGGTCACCGGGGAGCTGTTTTTT
TRBD1	.	TRBV30	TRBJ1-1	CAWSVLGTGRNTEAFF	TGTGCCTGGAGTGTACTAGGGACAGGGAGGAACACTGAAGCTTTCTTT
.	.	TRBV15	TRBJ2-3	CATSFPGPQLDTQYF	TGTGCCACCAGCTTTCCTGGGCCACAATTGGATACGCAGTATTTT
TRBD1	.	TRBV2	TRBJ1-4	CASSVYMLQGNEKLFF	TGTGCCAGCAGTGTTTATATGCTACAGGGGAATGAAAAACTGTTTTTT
.	.	TRBV15	TRBJ1-6	CATSRDSGLDSPLHF	TGTGCCACCAGCAGAGATTCAGGGTTAGATTCACCCCTCCACTTT